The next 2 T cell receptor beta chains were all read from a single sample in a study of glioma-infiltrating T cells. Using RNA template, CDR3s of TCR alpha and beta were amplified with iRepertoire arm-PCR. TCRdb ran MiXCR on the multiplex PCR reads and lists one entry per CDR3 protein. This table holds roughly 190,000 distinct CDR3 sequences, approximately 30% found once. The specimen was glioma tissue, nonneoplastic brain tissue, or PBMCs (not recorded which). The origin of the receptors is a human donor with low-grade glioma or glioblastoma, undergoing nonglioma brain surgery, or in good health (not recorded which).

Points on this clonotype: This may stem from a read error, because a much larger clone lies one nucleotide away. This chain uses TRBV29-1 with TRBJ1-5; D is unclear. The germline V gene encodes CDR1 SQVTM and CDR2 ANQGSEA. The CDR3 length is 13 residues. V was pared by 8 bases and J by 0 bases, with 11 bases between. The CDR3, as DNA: TGCAGCTTTGCTCTAGATAGCAATCAGCCCCAGCATTTT. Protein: CSFALDSNQPQHF.

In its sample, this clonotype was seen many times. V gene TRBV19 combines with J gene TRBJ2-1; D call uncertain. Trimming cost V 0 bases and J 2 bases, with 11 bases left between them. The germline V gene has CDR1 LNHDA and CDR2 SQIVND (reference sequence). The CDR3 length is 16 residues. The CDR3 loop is CASSIEAPDTYNEQFF. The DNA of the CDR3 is TGTGCCAGTAGTATAGAAGCCCCCGACACCTACAATGAGCAGTTCTTC. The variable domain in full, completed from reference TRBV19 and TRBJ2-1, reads DGGITQSPKYLFRKEGQNVTLSCEQNLNHDAMYWYRQDPGQGLRLIYYSQIVNDFQKGDIAEGYSVSREKKESFPLTVTSAQKNPTAFYLCASSIEAPDTYNEQFFGPGTRLTVL.